This paragraph covers one T cell receptor (beta chain) sequence. These data originate in a study of beta chain features in type 1 diabetes. V was trimmed by 3 bases and J by 6 bases, leaving 13 bases between them. The CDR3 runs to 14 residues. CDR1 and CDR2 from the germline V gene are LGHNA and YNFKEQ. Expressed TCRB transcripts were sequenced because the isolated RNA had all been reverse transcribed beforehand. TCRdb's table, derived via immunoSEQ multiplex PCR, lists solely in-frame clones and lacks some. The sample holds 450,000 to 600,000 clones, 30% seen once. The source is a man aged 18-30 years in good health. This chain uses TRBV4-2 with TRBJ2-3, with D unresolved. Sample: naive CD4+ T cells from blood. Written as DNA, the CDR3 is TGTGCCAGCAGCCAGGAAGTGATGGGGGATACGCAGTATTTT. Encoded protein: CASSQEVMGDTQYF.